The 10 T cell receptor beta chains below all came from one sample that was sequenced in a study of shared clonotypes between healthy human individuals. Generated by immunoSEQ multiplex PCR, the TCRdb table keeps only in-frame clones and is missing some. Of fewer than 400,000 clones detected, approximately 79% appear once; the ten largest clones hold about 9.4%. Sample: memory CD4+ T cells sorted from blood. Specified subset: CD45RA-negative fraction. The receptors stem from a man between 25 and 39 years old in good health.

A few counts support this clone. This sequence joins TRBV18 and TRBJ2-5, with TRBD1 as a possible D gene (6 bases). Between the trimmed V and J ends, which lost 3 bases and 3 bases, there was a span of 8 bases. Germline CDR1 reads KGHSH; CDR2 reads LQKENI. The CDR3 has 13 amino acids. The CDR3: CASSPQGKETQYF. CDR3 in DNA: TGTGCCAGCTCACCCCAGGGGAAAGAGACCCAGTACTTC.

Remarks on this clone: A read error likely explains this, since a far larger clone differs by one base. This chain joins TRBV5-1 and TRBJ2-1, with a tentative D call TRBD2 (7 bases). This CDR3 spans 15 amino acids. CDR1 is SGHRS, CDR2 YFSETQ, per germline. The CDR3 bases are TGCGCCAACAGCCCCGAGGGGGGGTCCTACAATGAGCAGTTCTTC. It specifies CANSPEGGSYNEQFF.

The V call is TRBV7-9, the J call TRBJ2-3, with D perhaps matching TRBD1 or TRBD2 (5 bases each). In germline, CDR1 is SEHNR, CDR2 FQNEAQ (reference sequence). V dropped 5 bases and J dropped 3 bases, with 18 bases sitting between them. The CDR3 has 16 amino acids. The CDR3 protein is CASSPSGRGGTDTQYF. The CDR3 DNA reads TGTGCCAGCAGCCCGTCGGGAAGGGGTGGAACAGATACGCAGTATTTT.

This sequence joins TRBV25-1 and TRBJ2-1; TRBD1 matches 7 bases. J gave up 4 bases and V 5 bases, and 5 bases lay outside the gene matches. Looked up from germline, CDR1 is MGHDK and CDR2 is SYGVNS. The CDR3 contains 14 residues. The CDR3 loop reads CASSRQGVYNEQFF. CDR3 DNA: TGTGCCAGCAGTCGACAGGGCGTTTACAATGAGCAGTTCTTC. Based on the CDR3 plus reference TRBV25-1 and TRBJ2-1, the full variable domain is EADIYQTPRYLVIGTGKKITLECSQTMGHDKMYWYQQDPGMELHLIHYSYGVNSTEKGDLSSESTVSRIRTEHFPLTLESARPSHTSQYLCASSRQGVYNEQFFGPGTRLTVL.

The gene calls are TRBV4-2 and TRBJ2-1; TRBD2 might be the D (5 bases). V was cut by 0 bases and J by 6 bases, with 12 bases left in between. Germline values: CDR1 LGHNA, CDR2 YNFKEQ. The CDR3 contains 15 residues. CDR3 nucleotide sequence: TGTGCCAGCAGCCAAGAGGCCGGGATATCCAATGAGCAGTTCTTC. Translated, it gives CASSQEAGISNEQFF.

V and J are TRBV15 and TRBJ2-1; no firm D call. This CDR3 has 19 residues. V lost 8 bases, J lost 4 bases, and 30 bases lay in between. Germline V gives CDR1 LNHNV, CDR2 YYDKDF (reference sequence). In DNA, the CDR3 is TGTGCCACCCCTCTGACGTGGCGGAATAAGGATCTCCATTACAATGAGCAGTTCTTC. Amino acids: CATPLTWRNKDLHYNEQFF. Filled out from reference TRBV15 and TRBJ2-1, the complete variable domain reads DAMVIQNPRYQVTQFGKPVTLSCSQTLNHNVMYWYQQKSSQAPKLLFHYYDKDFNNEADTPDNFQSRRPNTSFCFLDIRSPGLGDTAMYLCATPLTWRNKDLHYNEQFFGPGTRLTVL.

The gene calls are TRBV13 and TRBJ2-7; D is perhaps TRBD1 or TRBD2 (6 bases each). Trimming took 3 bases from V and 7 from J, leaving 28 bases between them. Germline V gene sequence: CDR1 PRHDT, CDR2 FYEKMQ (reference sequence). CDR3 length equals 18 residues. The CDR3, as DNA: TGTGCCAGCAGCTTTTCGACGGCGAGGGGGGATTGGCTAGGGGAGCAGTACTTC. Translating gives CASSFSTARGDWLGEQYF. Using reference TRBV13 and TRBJ2-7 for the parts outside the CDR3, the full variable domain is AAGVIQSPRHLIKEKRETATLKCYPIPRHDTVYWYQQGPGQDPQFLISFYEKMQSDKGSIPDRFSAQQFSDYHSELNMSSLELGDSALYFCASSFSTARGDWLGEQYFGPGTRLTVT.

This clone was seen many times. The chain has TRBV6-1 and TRBJ2-7; D is uncertain. Germline CDR1 and CDR2: MNHNS and SASEGT. This CDR3 contains 12 residues. V was shortened by 4 bases and J by 3 bases, with 7 bases between the two germline ends. The DNA for the CDR3 is TGTGCCAGCAGTGCAAGATACTACGAGCAGTACTTC. Protein product: CASSARYYEQYF.

Concerning this clone itself: Within the sample, other DNA sequences also encode this same CDR3. The CDR3 loop reads CASSLAAPNEQFF. Written as DNA, the CDR3 is TGTGCCAGCAGCTTAGCTGCGCCCAATGAGCAGTTCTTC. The J gene is TRBJ2-1, the V gene TRBV7-2; D uncertain. This CDR3 has 13 residues. Trimming cost V 0 bases and J 6 bases, with 6 bases left between them. The germline V gene encodes CDR1 SGHTA and CDR2 FQGNSA.

The chain joins TRBV7-6 to TRBJ1-4; D call uncertain. The CDR3 spans 17 residues. V was pared by 1 base and J by 0 bases, with 12 bases between. Germline lookup yields CDR1 SGHVS and CDR2 FNYEAQ. In DNA, the CDR3 is TGTGCCAGCAGCTTAGATGGGCAGGTAACAACTAATGAAAAACTGTTTTTT. Amino acid sequence: CASSLDGQVTTNEKLFF.